A selection of T cell receptor beta chains follows, all from one sample in a study of blood T cell repertoires in COVID-19. Sequenced by immunoSEQ multiplex PCR; TCRdb stores in-frame clones only, minus some. The profile shows about 37,000 clones, nearly 90% of them singletons. Sample: peripheral blood. These receptors were taken from a man aged 55 to 70 with active COVID-19. Each CDR3 is given with its conserved first and last residue. Each record gives: V gene, clone size, J gene, D gene, CDR3 protein, CDR3 DNA. D genes are given only for firm matches. Where a row states a size, it is once, few, many or the class of an expanded clone; other rows omit it.

TRBV28	NA	TRBJ2-7	TRBD2	CAAWGGGRSEQYF	TGTGCCGCATGGGGCGGGGGGCGGTCCGAGCAGTACTTC
TRBV15	NA	TRBJ2-1	TRBD1	CATGTVYNEQFF	TGTGCCACCGGGACAGTTTACAATGAGCAGTTCTTC
TRBV6-5	NA	TRBJ1-5	NA	CASSSSEGSNQPQHF	TGTGCCAGCAGTTCAAGCGAGGGAAGCAATCAGCCCCAGCATTTT
TRBV25-1	NA	TRBJ2-1	NA	CASSLDNSYNEQFF	TGTGCCAGCAGTCTTGACAACTCCTACAATGAGCAGTTCTTC
TRBV19	NA	TRBJ2-5	NA	CASSIDRQETQYF	TGTGCCAGTAGTATCGACAGACAAGAGACCCAGTACTTC
TRBV30	once	TRBJ1-5	NA	CAWSHRDQPQHF	TGTGCCTGGAGCCACAGGGATCAGCCCCAGCATTTT
TRBV27	NA	TRBJ1-6	NA	CASSPQGSSYNSPLHF	TGTGCCAGCAGTCCCCAGGGGAGCTCCTATAATTCACCCCTCCACTTT
TRBV10-3	NA	TRBJ1-1	NA	CAISESSGAGDTEAFF	TGTGCCATCAGTGAGTCATCAGGGGCGGGGGACACTGAAGCTTTCTTT
TRBV9	NA	TRBJ2-3	TRBD2	CASSELANTDTQYF	TGTGCCAGCAGCGAACTAGCGAACACAGATACGCAGTATTTT
TRBV6-1	NA	TRBJ1-6	NA	CASSVVFSSYNSPLHF	TGTGCCAGCAGTGTAGTTTTTAGCTCCTATAATTCACCCCTCCACTTT